This TCR beta chain was captured in a study of blood T cell repertoires in COVID-19. Overall study: There were acute and convalescent COVID-19 samples, and they came from the United States, Italy and Spain. T cells, B-cell-depleted T cells, or PBMCs supplied cDNA or gDNA.

Original methodology: Quantification of nucleated cells was approximated via reference gene primer amplification. Assay used: immunoSEQ multiplex PCR; TCRdb lists only in-frame clones, some missing. The V and J calls and the clone size are those of that table, but D and trimming were determined from the DNA. Of about 400,000 clones listed, around nine tenths were seen once; the top ten hold roughly 9.4%. The V gene's germline CDR1 is MNHEY and CDR2 SVGEGT. The CDR3 is 13 residues long. V was shortened by 6 bases and J by 5 bases, with 11 bases between the two germline ends. V gene TRBV6-2 or TRBV6-3 combines with J gene TRBJ1-5; D unclear. What was sequenced was PBMCs or T cells enriched from blood (not recorded which). This TCR derives from a woman aged 45-65 years who had recovered from COVID-19. CDR3 bases: TGTGCCAGCAGCATCCATCCGGATCAGCCCCAGCATTTT. Translated, it gives CASSIHPDQPQHF.